Detailed here is one T cell receptor beta chain. The target of this receptor is not known. Base-call qualities are not available, and no considerably larger clone is one nucleotide away. To prepare the library, RT-PCR was applied. TCRdb records Illumina HiSeq 2500 as the sequencer. TCRdb itself trimmed the public reads at Q25 with fastp, ran MiXCR and retained productive beta chains. One record per CDR3 amino acid sequence lists the most common genes and DNA. This sample gives just under 550,000 distinct CDR3 sequences in total; less than 25% of them show up just once. The top ten clonotypes cover 2.5% to 3% of the sample. This entry belongs to a study of response to subunit inactivated influenza vaccine (dated by TCRdb to 2017 to 2018). In the study overall: Deep quantitative T cell receptor repertoire profiling was used in the study to track responses to a trivalent subunit inactivated influenza vaccine. Overall results and qualifications from the work: According to the authors, only a limited number of new T cells may be recruited by each seasonal influenza vaccination.

These data were also filed under a second study, of T cells expressing NK-cell markers. As noted in the second study: The TCR beta cDNA libraries were made using 5'RACE template switching, a step that added both a universal primer site and unique molecular identifiers. Three sorted T-cell subsets (CD3+CD56+NKG2C+, CD3+CD56+NKG2C- and CD3+CD56-NKG2C+) from roughly 8 donors had their TCR beta-chain repertoires profiled. Among the eight sequenced donors, seven were HCMV-seropositive and one was HCMV-seronegative. In several experiments an anti-gammadeltaTCR antibody was added to restrict sorting to alphabetaTCR-expressing T cells. In six donors, the dominant CD3+CD56+NKG2C+ clonotypes were found to rank among the top 10 CD8+ clonotypes and to make up 1.0-7.0% of CD8+ T cells. Those dominant clonotypes were again the most abundant among CD3+CD56-NKG2C+ cells in several donors, at roughly 28.3-60.1%. It remained unclear whether the expanded NKG2C-expressing T cell clones were specific for HCMV antigens. The study sequenced eight donors, all healthy volunteers chosen at random: three men and five women. To determine HCMV serostatus, a commercial ELISA kit was used to detect HCMV-specific IgG in serum. Peripheral blood mononuclear cells were isolated from blood by Ficoll density gradient centrifugation. CD4+ and CD8+ T cells were isolated from PBMC by magnetic immunoseparation with Miltenyi isolation kits. cDNA synthesis was primed from the TCR beta constant segment, followed by two successive PCR amplification steps. Sequencing of the libraries produced 2 x 150 bp reads on Illumina HiSeq 2000/2500, MiSeq or NextSeq. MIGEC was used to demultiplex reads and group the reads by UMI, and MiTCR was used to assemble and quantify clonotypes. To exclude erroneous sequences, any TCR cDNA sequence not supported by at least two reads was discarded. The tcR package was used for downstream repertoire analysis, with clonotypes matched between fractions based on CDR3 nucleotide sequence plus V segment. VDJmatch was used to annotate antigen specificity against VDJdb, with one amino acid substitution in CDR3 allowed.

The sequence was obtained from a man over 45 who received an inactivated influenza vaccine. Donor details come from another sample of the same person, matched by shared clones. The material was CD4+ T cells sorted from PBMCs, obtained about 12 days after vaccination.

The DNA is as follows: TGCGCCAGCAGTACCCGGGACAGGGGGCGATACGAGCAGTACTTC. It codes for CASSTRDRGRYEQYF. The chain was built from TRBV5-1 and TRBJ2-7; the central 12 bases match TRBD1. Clipping removes 5 bases from V and 4 bases from J, with 7 as the unmatched junction base count. As encoded in the germline V gene, CDR1 is SGHRS while CDR2 is YFSETQ. The CDR3 holds 15 amino acids from the cysteine to the phenylalanine. Only the CDR3 portion is preserved as DNA: 45 bases, with reading frame beginning at the first base.